The clone carrying this TCR beta chain was observed a single time. Trimming took 1 base from V and 5 from J, leaving 11 bases between them. Germline V lookup: CDR1 SGHTA, CDR2 FQGTGA. The CDR3 spans 14 residues. The data are from a study of T cells in localized non-small cell lung cancer. The table came from immunoSEQ multiplex PCR; TCRdb's copy has only in-frame clones and leaves some out. This sample has 30,000 to 35,000 clones, with around 93% found just once. Here the sequenced sample was peripheral blood, taken before any cancer treatment. This clonotype was obtained from a female donor aged 60 or older with stage I lung adenocarcinoma. V usage is TRBV7-3 and J usage is TRBJ2-5; D not certain. The chain's CDR3 is CASSLNSLGETQYF. CDR3 DNA: TGTGCCAGCAGCTTAAATTCCCTAGGGGAGACCCAGTACTTC.